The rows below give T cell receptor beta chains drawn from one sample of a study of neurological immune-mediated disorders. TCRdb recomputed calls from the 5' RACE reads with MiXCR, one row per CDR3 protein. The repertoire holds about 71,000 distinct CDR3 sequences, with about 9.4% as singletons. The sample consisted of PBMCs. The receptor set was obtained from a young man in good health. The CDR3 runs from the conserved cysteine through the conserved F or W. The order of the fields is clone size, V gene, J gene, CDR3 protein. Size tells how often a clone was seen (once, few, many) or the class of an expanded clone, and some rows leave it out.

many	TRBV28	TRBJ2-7	CASSYGPTSEQYF
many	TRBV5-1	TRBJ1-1	CASTVDNVGTEAFF
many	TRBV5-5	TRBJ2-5	CASSPEARGETQYF
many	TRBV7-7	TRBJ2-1	CASSLVAGAGYNEQFF
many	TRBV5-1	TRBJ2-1	CASSFLGQGAEQFF
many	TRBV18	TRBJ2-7	CASSRSESSYEQYF
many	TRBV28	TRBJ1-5	CASSSFGRSVNQPQHF
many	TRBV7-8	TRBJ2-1	CASNTRGKRSNEQFF
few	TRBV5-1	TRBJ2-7	CASSSEGRGSYEQYF
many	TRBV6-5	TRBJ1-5	CASSLTLSGPQHF
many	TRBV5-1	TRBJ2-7	CASTRTSGLSSYEQYF
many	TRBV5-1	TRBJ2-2	CASSLVAGEYTGELFF
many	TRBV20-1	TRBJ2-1	CSARSREGGYNEQFF
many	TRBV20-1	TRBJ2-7	CSWDSGVSSYEQYF
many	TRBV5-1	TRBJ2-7	CASTRDRDDEQYF
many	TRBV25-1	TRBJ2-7	CASSEYSSGVSYEQYF
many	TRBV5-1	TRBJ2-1	CASSLQGLDNEQFF
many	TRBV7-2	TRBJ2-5	CASSLWPGGGGETQYF
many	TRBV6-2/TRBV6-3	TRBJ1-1	CASSKGLDTEAFF
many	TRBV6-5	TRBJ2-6	CASSYGDISGANVLTF
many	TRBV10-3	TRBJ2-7	CATREGGYEQYF
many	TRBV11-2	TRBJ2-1	CASSGTSGSYNEQFF
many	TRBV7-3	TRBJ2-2	CASSLIGGRGNTGELFF
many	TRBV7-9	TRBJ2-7	CASSQGTGEQYF
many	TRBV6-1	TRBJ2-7	CASSPRTVAYEQYF
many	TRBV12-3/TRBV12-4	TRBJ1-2	CASTSTINYGYTF
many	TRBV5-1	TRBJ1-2	CASSLQGDYGYTF
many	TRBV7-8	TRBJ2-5	CASSLVFRQETQYF
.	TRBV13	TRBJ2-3	CASGPRSTDTQYF
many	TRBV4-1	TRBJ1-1	CASRGGGSNTEAFF
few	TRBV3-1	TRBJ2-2	CASSQEDIYLTGELFF
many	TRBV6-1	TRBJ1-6	CASSTGENSPLHF
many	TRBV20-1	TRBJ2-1	CSAREGVGVRGSYNEQFF
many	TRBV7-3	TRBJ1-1	CASSLDGRQETSAFF
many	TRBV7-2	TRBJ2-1	CASSRTGTTYNEQFF
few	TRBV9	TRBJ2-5	CASSEGSIQETQYF
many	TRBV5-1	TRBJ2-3	CASRYGRSQDTQYF
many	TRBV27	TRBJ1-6	CASSADRARNSPLHF
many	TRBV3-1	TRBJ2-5	CASSHPLPGQEETQYF
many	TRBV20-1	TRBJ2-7	CSAKLADPYEQYF
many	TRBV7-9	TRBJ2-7	CASSLDHERYEQYF
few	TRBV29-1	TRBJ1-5	CSAQGSGQPQHF
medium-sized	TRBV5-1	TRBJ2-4	CASSLGPVGTKNIQYF
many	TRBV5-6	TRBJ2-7	CASSTRRDYYEQYF